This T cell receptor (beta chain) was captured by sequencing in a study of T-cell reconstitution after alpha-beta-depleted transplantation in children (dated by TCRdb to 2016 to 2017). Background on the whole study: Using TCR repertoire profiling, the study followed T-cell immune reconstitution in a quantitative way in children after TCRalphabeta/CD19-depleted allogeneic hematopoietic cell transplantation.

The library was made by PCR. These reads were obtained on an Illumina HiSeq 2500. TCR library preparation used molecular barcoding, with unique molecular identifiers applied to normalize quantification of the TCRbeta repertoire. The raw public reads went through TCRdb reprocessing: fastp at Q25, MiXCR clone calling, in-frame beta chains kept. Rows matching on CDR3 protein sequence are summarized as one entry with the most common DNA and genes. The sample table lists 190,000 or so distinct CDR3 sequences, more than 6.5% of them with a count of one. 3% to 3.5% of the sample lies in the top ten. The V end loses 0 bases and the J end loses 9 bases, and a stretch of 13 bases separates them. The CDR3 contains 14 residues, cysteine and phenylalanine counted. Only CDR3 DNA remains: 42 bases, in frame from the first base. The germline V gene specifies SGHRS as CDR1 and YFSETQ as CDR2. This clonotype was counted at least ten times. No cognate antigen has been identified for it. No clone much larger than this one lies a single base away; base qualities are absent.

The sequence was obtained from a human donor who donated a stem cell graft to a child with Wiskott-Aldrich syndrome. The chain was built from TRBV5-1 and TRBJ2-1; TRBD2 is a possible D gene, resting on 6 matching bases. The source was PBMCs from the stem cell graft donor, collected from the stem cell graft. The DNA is TGCGCCAGCAGCTTGGATGGAGGGCCTGGTGAGCAGTTCTTC. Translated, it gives CASSLDGGPGEQFF.